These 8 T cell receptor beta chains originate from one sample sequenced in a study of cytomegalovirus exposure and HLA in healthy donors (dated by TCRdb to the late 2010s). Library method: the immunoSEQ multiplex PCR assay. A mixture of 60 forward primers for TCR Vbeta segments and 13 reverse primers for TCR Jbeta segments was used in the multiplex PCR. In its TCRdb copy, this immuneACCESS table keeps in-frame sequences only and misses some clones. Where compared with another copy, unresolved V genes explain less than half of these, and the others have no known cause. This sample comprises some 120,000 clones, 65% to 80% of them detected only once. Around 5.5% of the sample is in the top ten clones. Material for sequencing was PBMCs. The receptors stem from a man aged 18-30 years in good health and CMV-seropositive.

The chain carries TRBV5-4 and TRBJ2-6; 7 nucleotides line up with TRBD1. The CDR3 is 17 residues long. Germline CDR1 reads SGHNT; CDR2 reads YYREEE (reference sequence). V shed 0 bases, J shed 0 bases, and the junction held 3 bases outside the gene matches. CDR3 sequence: CASSLARQGSGANVLTF. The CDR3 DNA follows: TGTGCCAGCAGCTTGGCCAGACAGGGCTCTGGGGCCAACGTCCTGACTTTC.

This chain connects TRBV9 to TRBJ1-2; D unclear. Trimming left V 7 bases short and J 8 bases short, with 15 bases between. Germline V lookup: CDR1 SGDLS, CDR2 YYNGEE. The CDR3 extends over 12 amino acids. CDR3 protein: CASWRTEEGYTF. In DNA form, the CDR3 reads TGTGCCAGCTGGAGGACGGAGGAAGGCTACACCTTC.

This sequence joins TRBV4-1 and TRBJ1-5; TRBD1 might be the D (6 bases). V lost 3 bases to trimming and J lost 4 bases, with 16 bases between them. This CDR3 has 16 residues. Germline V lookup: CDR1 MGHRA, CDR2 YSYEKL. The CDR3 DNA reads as TGCGCCAGCAGCCATCACACCGTCCAGGGGAATCAGCCCCAGCATTTT. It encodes CASSHHTVQGNQPQHF.

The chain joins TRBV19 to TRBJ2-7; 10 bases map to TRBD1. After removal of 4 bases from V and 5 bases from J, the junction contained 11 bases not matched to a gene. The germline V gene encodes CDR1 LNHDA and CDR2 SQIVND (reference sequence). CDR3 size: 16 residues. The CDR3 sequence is CASSRSGTGVSDEQYF. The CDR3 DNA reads TGTGCCAGTAGTAGGTCCGGGACAGGGGTTAGTGACGAGCAGTACTTC.

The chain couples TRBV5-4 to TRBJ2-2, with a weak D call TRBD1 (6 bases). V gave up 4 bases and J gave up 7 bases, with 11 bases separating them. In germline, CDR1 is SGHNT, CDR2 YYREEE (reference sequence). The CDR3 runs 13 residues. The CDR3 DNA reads TGTGCCAGCAGCGTCCAGGGGAACGGGGAGCTGTTTTTT. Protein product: CASSVQGNGELFF.

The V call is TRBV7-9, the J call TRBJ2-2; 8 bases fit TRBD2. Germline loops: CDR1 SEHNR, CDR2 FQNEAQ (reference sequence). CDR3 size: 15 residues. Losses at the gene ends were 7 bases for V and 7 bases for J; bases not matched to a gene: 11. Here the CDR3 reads CASTNPGLDVGELFF. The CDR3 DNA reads TGTGCCAGCACCAACCCGGGACTAGACGTCGGGGAGCTGTTTTTT.

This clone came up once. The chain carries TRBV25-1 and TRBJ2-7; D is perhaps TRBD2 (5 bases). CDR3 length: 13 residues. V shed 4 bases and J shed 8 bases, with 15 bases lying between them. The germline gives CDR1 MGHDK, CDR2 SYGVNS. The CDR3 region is CASSARRHIQQYF. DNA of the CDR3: TGTGCCAGCAGTGCAAGGAGGCACATTCAGCAGTACTTC.

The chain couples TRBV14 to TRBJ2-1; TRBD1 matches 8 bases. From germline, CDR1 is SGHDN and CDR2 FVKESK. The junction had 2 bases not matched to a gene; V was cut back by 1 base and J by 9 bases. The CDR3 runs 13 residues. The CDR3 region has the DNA TGTGCCAGCAGCCAAGCAGGGGGCGGTGAGCAGTTCTTC. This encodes CASSQAGGGEQFF.